These 10 T cell receptor beta chains share one sample of origin, sequenced in a study of CD8+ T cells in alopecia areata. It was cDNA, reverse transcribed from extracted RNA, that served as the sequencing template. Libraries were prepared by immunoSEQ multiplex PCR; TCRdb keeps only in-frame clonotypes and omits some of them. The sample shows some 160,000 clones, approximately 56% of them seen only once. The source material was CD8+ T cells sorted from blood. These receptors originate from a human donor in good health.

The gene calls are TRBV19 and TRBJ2-7, with 10 bases that match TRBD1. V was clipped by 4 bases and J by 6 bases; unmatched bases: 9. CDR3 size: 15 residues. The germline V gene encodes CDR1 LNHDA and CDR2 SQIVND (reference sequence). In nucleotides, the CDR3 is TGTGCCAGTAGTACCCGGGACAGGGGAAGCGCCGAGCAGTACTTC. Translated: CASSTRDRGSAEQYF.

This rearrangement joins TRBV6-1 to TRBJ2-7, with no clear D. CDR1 and CDR2 (germline): MNHNS, SASEGT. The V end lost 6 bases, the J end lost 3 bases, and 12 bases lay between the germline ends. The CDR3 is 13 amino acids. The CDR3 DNA is TGTGCCAGCAGCGCGGACGGAAACTACGAGCAGTACTTC. This gives the protein CASSADGNYEQYF.

The V and J genes are TRBV7-2 and TRBJ2-6; D gene unclear. Between the trimmed V and J ends, which lost 6 bases and 4 bases, there was a span of 13 bases. Germline assignment: CDR1 SGHTA and CDR2 FQGNSA. The CDR3 sequence is 15 residues long. CDR3 in DNA: TGTGCCAGCAGTATCGGAACAGCCGGGGCCAACGTCCTGACTTTC. Its translation is CASSIGTAGANVLTF.

This rearrangement joins TRBV27 to TRBJ2-7, with D perhaps TRBD2 (7 bases). From germline, CDR1 is MNHEY and CDR2 SMNVEV (reference sequence). CDR3 length: 14 amino acids. V was trimmed by 7 bases and J by 4 bases, leaving 17 bases between them. CDR3 region: CASTKGGGRYEQYF. CDR3 bases: TGTGCCAGCACAAAAGGGGGGGGACGGTACGAGCAGTACTTC.

This rearrangement joins TRBV5-1 to TRBJ2-5, with D possibly matching TRBD1 (5 bases). Looked up from germline, CDR1 is SGHRS and CDR2 is YFSETQ. The V end lost 5 bases, the J end lost 5 bases, and 19 bases lay between the germline ends. The CDR3 length is 15 residues. The CDR3 bases are TGCGCCAGCAGAGTATACCAAGGGGTGTTGGAGACCCAGTACTTC. Translating gives CASRVYQGVLETQYF.

The V and J genes are TRBV11-1 and TRBJ1-1; no clear D gene. The CDR3 extends over 13 amino acids. Trimming shortened V by 1 base and J by 3 bases, and 6 bases separated the two germline ends. Germline V CDR1 and CDR2: SGHAT, FQDESV (reference sequence). This CDR3 reads CASSLDGDTEAFF. CDR3 sequence (DNA): TGTGCCAGCAGCTTAGACGGGGACACTGAAGCTTTCTTT.

The chain is built from TRBV29-1 and TRBJ1-3; D is perhaps TRBD1 (5 bases). This CDR3 spans 14 amino acids. Germline CDR1 SQVTM, CDR2 ANQGSEA. V was cut by 5 bases and J by 0 bases, with 11 bases left in between. The CDR3, as DNA: TGCAGCGTTACCGACAGTAGCTCTGGAAACACCATATATTTT. This encodes CSVTDSSSGNTIYF. The variable domain in full, completed from reference TRBV29-1 and TRBJ1-3, reads SAVISQKPSRDICQRGTSLTIQCQVDSQVTMMFWYRQQPGQSLTLIATANQGSEATYESGFVIDKFPISRPNLTFSTLTVSNMSPEDSSIYLCSVTDSSSGNTIYFGEGSWLTVV.

This chain connects TRBV6-6 to TRBJ2-7, with D perhaps assigned TRBD1 or TRBD2 (5 bases each). The CDR3 contains 15 residues. Looked up from germline, CDR1 is MNHNY and CDR2 is SVGAGI (reference sequence). V was shortened by 6 bases and J by 0 bases, with 15 bases between the two germline ends. The CDR3 region is CASRGAGTGSYEQYF. In DNA, the CDR3 is TGTGCCAGCAGGGGCGCCGGGACGGGCTCCTACGAGCAGTACTTC.

The chain recombines TRBV28 with TRBJ1-2; a possible D gene is TRBD1 (5 bases). Germline-derived CDR1 and CDR2 are MDHEN and SYDVKM. Trimming removed 3 bases from V and 0 bases from J, with 11 bases in between. This CDR3 is built from 15 residues. The CDR3 sequence: CASSFVTEANYGYTF. The DNA for the CDR3 is TGTGCCAGCAGTTTTGTGACAGAAGCTAACTATGGCTACACCTTC.

The gene calls are TRBV9 and TRBJ1-1, with D unresolved. The V gene's germline CDR1 is SGDLS and CDR2 YYNGEE. The CDR3 contains 14 residues. V was pared by 0 bases and J by 3 bases, with 9 bases between. In DNA, the CDR3 is TGTGCCAGCAGCGTAGGGGCAGGCTACACTGAAGCTTTCTTT. This encodes CASSVGAGYTEAFF.